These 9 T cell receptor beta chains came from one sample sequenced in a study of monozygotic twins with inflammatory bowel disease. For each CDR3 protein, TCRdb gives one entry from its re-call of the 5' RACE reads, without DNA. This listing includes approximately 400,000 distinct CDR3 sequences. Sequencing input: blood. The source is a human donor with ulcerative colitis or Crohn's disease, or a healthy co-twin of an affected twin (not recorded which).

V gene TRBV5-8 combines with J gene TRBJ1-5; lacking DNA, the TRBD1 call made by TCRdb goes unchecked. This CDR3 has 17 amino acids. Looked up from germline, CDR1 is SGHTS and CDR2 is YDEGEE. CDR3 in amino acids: CASSSEITGKSNQPQHF.

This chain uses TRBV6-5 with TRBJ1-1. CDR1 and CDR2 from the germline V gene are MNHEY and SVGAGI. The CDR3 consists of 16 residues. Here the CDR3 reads CASSYGVNTFNTEAFF.

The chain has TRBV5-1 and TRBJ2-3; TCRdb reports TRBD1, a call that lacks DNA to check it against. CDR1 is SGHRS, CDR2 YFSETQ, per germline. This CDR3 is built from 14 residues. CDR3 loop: CASSLGPGADTQYF.

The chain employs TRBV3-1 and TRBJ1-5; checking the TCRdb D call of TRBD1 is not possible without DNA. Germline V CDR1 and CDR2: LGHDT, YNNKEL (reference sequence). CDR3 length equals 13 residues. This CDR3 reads CASSQTGAQPQHF.

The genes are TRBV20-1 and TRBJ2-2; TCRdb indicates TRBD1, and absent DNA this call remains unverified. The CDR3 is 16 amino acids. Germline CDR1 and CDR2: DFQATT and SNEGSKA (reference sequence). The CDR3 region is CSARDKTGRWSGELFF.

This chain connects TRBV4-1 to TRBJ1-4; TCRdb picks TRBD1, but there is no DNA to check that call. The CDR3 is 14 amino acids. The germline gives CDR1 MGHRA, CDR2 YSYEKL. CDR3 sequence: CASSPTGGNEKLFF.

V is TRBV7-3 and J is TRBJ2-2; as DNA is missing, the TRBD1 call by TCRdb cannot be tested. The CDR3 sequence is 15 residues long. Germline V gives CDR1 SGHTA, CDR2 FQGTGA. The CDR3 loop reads CASSLTPQGTGELFF.

CDR3 region: CASSLGQTFSGNTIYF. J is TRBJ1-3 and V is TRBV5-5; with no DNA, the TCRdb D assignment of TRBD1 cannot be verified. The germline gives CDR1 SGHKS, CDR2 YYEKEE (reference sequence). This CDR3 has 16 amino acids.

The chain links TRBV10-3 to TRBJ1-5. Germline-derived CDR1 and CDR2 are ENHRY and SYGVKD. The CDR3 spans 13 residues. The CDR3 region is CAIRDVVGQPQHF.